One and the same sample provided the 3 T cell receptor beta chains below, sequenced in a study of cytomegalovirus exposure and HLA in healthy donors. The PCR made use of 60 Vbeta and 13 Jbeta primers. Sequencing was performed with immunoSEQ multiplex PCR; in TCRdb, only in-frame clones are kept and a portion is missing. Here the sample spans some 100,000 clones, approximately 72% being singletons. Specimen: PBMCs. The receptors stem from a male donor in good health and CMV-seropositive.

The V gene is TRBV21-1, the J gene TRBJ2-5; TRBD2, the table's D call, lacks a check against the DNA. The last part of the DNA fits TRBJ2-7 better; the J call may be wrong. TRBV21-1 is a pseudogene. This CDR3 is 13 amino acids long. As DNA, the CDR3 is TGTGCCAGCAGCAACCACCGGAACTACGAGCAGTACTTC. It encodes CASSNHRNYEQYF.

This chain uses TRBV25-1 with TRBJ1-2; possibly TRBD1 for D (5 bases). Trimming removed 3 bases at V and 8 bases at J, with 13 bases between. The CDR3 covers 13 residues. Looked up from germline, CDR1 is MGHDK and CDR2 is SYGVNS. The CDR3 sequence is CASSEGLGVGYTF. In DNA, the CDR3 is TGTGCCAGCAGTGAGGGTCTAGGGGTCGGCTACACCTTC.

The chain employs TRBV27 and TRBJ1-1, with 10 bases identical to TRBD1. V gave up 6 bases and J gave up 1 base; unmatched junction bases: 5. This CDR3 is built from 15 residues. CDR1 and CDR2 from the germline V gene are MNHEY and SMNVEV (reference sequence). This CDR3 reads CASSPTGGPNTEAFF. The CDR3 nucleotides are TGTGCCAGCAGCCCGACAGGGGGCCCGAACACTGAAGCTTTCTTT.